The 23 T cell receptor beta chains presented below share a single source sample, sequenced in a study of blood T cell repertoires in COVID-19. Using immunoSEQ multiplex PCR, the repertoire was profiled, and TCRdb retains in-frame clones only, with some absent. Altogether 150,000 to 170,000 clones are present, approximately 79% being singletons, with the ten largest covering 7.3%. Sequencing was done on a sample of PBMCs or T cells enriched from blood (not recorded which). These receptors all come from a man aged 50 to 59 who had recovered from COVID-19.

V usage is TRBV7-2 and J usage is TRBJ1-1; the D gene is possibly TRBD1 (6 bases). This CDR3 is built from 14 residues. V was shortened by 6 bases and J by 5 bases, with 16 bases between the two germline ends. Germline V gene sequence: CDR1 SGHTA, CDR2 FQGNSA. CDR3 in DNA: TGTGCCAGCAGATCTCAACAGGGTGGGACTGAAGCTTTCTTT. It translates to CASRSQQGGTEAFF.

This chain joins TRBV18 and TRBJ1-1; a possible D gene is TRBD1 (6 bases). V lost 3 bases and J lost 1, with 15 bases in between. This CDR3 comprises 16 residues. Looked up from germline, CDR1 is KGHSH and CDR2 is LQKENI. This CDR3 reads CASSPEDRLSNTEAFF. The CDR3 DNA reads TGTGCCAGCTCACCTGAGGACAGATTATCGAACACTGAAGCTTTCTTT.

The rearrangement uses TRBV7-8 and TRBJ2-7; 10 bases are shared with TRBD1. The CDR3 length is 17 residues. CDR1 and CDR2 from the germline V gene are SGHVS and FQNEAQ. Germline trimming cut 1 base from V and 2 bases from J; bases unmatched to any gene: 8. This chain's CDR3 is CASSLVRPGQGTYEQYF. The DNA of the CDR3 is TGTGCCAGCAGCTTAGTTCGCCCGGGACAGGGGACCTACGAGCAGTACTTC.

The V gene is TRBV6-5, the J gene TRBJ2-7; 7 nucleotides match TRBD1. This CDR3 spans 14 amino acids. CDR1 is MNHEY, CDR2 SVGAGI, per germline. V lost 6 bases and J lost 3; bases outside the gene matches: 8. The CDR3 bases are TGTGCCAGCAGATCGACAGGGTATGACTACGAGCAGTACTTC. This codes for CASRSTGYDYEQYF.

This clone was seen once. The V and J genes are TRBV4-3 and TRBJ1-6; 10 positions match TRBD1. The CDR3 covers 17 residues. Germline loops: CDR1 LGHNA, CDR2 YSLEER. J gave up 7 bases and V 0 bases, and 6 bases lay outside the gene matches. The CDR3 protein is CASSQEGQGVLNSPLHF. DNA of the CDR3: TGCGCCAGCAGCCAAGAAGGACAGGGGGTCCTCAATTCACCCCTCCACTTT.

The rearrangement links TRBV19 to TRBJ2-3, with 7 bases aligning to TRBD1. Per germline, CDR1 LNHDA and CDR2 SQIVND (reference sequence). V was clipped by 5 bases and J by 0 bases; unmatched bases: 8. This CDR3 spans 16 amino acids. The CDR3 DNA sequence: TGTGCCAGTAGTGCCGACAGGGAGTCTAGCACAGATACGCAGTATTTT. It translates to CASSADRESSTDTQYF. Based on the CDR3 plus reference TRBV19 and TRBJ2-3, the full variable domain is DGGITQSPKYLFRKEGQNVTLSCEQNLNHDAMYWYRQDPGQGLRLIYYSQIVNDFQKGDIAEGYSVSREKKESFPLTVTSAQKNPTAFYLCASSADRESSTDTQYFGPGTRLTVL.

The chain uses TRBV19 and TRBJ1-5, with D unclear. The V end lost 9 bases, the J end lost 4 bases, and 13 bases lay between the germline ends. The CDR3 is made up of 13 amino acids. Germline-derived CDR1 and CDR2 are LNHDA and SQIVND (reference sequence). The CDR3 nucleotides read TGTGCCAGCGGTTCGGCGGCAAATCAGCCCCAGCATTTT. It yields the protein CASGSAANQPQHF.

The chain carries TRBV5-6 and TRBJ2-2; 7 bases agree with TRBD2. The CDR3 has 16 residues. Germline V gene data show CDR1 as SGHDT and CDR2 as YYEEEE. The V and J ends lost 2 bases and 7 bases, in that order; junction bases with no gene match: 11. CDR3 amino acids: CASSFGGRSRGGELFF. The CDR3 nucleotides read TGTGCCAGCAGCTTTGGCGGGAGAAGTAGGGGCGGGGAGCTGTTTTTT.

About this clone itself: One end of the junction does not line up with germline, which may come from a read error. The J gene is TRBJ2-7, the V gene TRBV6-5; 9 nucleotides line up with TRBD1. This CDR3 region has 15 residues. The germline V gene encodes CDR1 MNHEY and CDR2 SVGAGI. CDR3 in DNA: TGTGCCAGCAGTAACTCCGGGACAGGGCCCTACGAGCAGTACTTC. This codes for CASSNSGTGPYEQYF.

This rearrangement joins TRBV6-4 to TRBJ2-1, with 8 positions matching TRBD1. This CDR3 comprises 15 residues. CDR1 MRHNA and CDR2 SNTAGT come from the germline V gene. The V gene end was trimmed by 9 bases and the J gene end by 0 bases; junction bases not matched to a gene: 7. The CDR3 loop reads CASAPGTGSYNEQFF. The CDR3 nucleotides read TGTGCCAGTGCCCCCGGGACAGGCTCCTACAATGAGCAGTTCTTC.

This chain joins TRBV10-3 and TRBJ2-7, with TRBD2 as a possible D gene (6 bases). Germline V CDR1 and CDR2: ENHRY, SYGVKD. V lost 6 bases and J 3 bases, leaving 12 bases between the germline ends. The CDR3 totals 13 residues. The CDR3 sequence is CAISGTGIYEQYF. Here the CDR3 DNA reads TGTGCCATCAGCGGGACTGGGATCTACGAGCAGTACTTC.

The CDR3 loop reads CASSPRDRGNEKLFF. The CDR3 DNA is TGTGCCAGCAGCCCCAGGGACAGGGGTAATGAAAAACTGTTTTTT. This chain connects TRBV7-9 to TRBJ1-4; 10 bases line up with TRBD1. J lost 4 bases, V lost 5 bases, and 4 bases had no gene match. Germline CDR1 and CDR2: SEHNR and FQNEAQ (reference sequence). The CDR3 runs 15 residues.

The rearrangement uses TRBV18 and TRBJ2-1, with TRBD1 matching 7 bases. V dropped 0 bases and J dropped 9; count of bases not matched to a gene: 5. CDR1 and CDR2 (germline): KGHSH, LQKENI. The CDR3 is 14 amino acids. In DNA form, the CDR3 reads TGTGCCAGCTCACCACCGAACGACAGGGCTGAGCAGTTCTTC. Translating gives CASSPPNDRAEQFF.

This rearrangement joins TRBV6-5 to TRBJ2-2; TRBD2 is a possible D gene (6 bases). CDR1 and CDR2 (germline): MNHEY, SVGAGI. V lost 6 bases and J lost 6, with 17 bases in between. This CDR3 region has 15 residues. CDR3 bases: TGTGCCAGCAGCGCCGGGGCGGGGAGGTCCGGGGAGCTGTTTTTT. Protein sequence: CASSAGAGRSGELFF.

This chain links TRBV15 with TRBJ2-7; TRBD1 matches at 8 bases. Germline loops: CDR1 LNHNV, CDR2 YYDKDF (reference sequence). V lost 3 bases, J lost 2 bases, and 3 bases stayed unmatched. The length of the CDR3 is 14 residues. The CDR3 loop reads CATSRGTGTYEQYF. The CDR3 nucleotides are TGTGCCACCAGCAGGGGGACAGGAACCTACGAGCAGTACTTC.

This clone was counted a single time. J is TRBJ1-4 and V is TRBV6-2 or TRBV6-3, with a weak D call TRBD1 (6 bases). The V gene lost 2 bases and the J gene lost 8 bases, with 12 bases spanning the gap. The CDR3 is 14 residues long. Germline V CDR1 and CDR2: MNHEY, SVGEGT. The CDR3 spells CASSYLRGYEKLFF. CDR3 nucleotides: TGTGCCAGCAGTTACCTCAGGGGTTACGAAAAACTGTTTTTT.

This clone has only a few counts. V and J are TRBV30 and TRBJ1-4; D unresolved. The ends were cut back, 8 bases at V and 6 bases at J, with 13 bases in the middle. This CDR3 region has 12 residues. Germline V lookup: CDR1 GTSNPN, CDR2 SVGIG (reference sequence). The CDR3 DNA reads TGTGCCACCTTTAGTCTGGATGAAAAACTGTTTTTT. As protein: CATFSLDEKLFF.

The chain has TRBV7-6 and TRBJ2-5; a weak D match, TRBD1 (5 bases). Trimming left V 5 bases short and J 6 bases short, with 16 bases between. In germline, CDR1 is SGHVS, CDR2 FNYEAQ. This CDR3 spans 14 amino acids. DNA of the CDR3: TGTGCCAGCAGCGAGACAGATTCAGGGAAGACCCAGTACTTC. Protein product: CASSETDSGKTQYF.

The chain uses TRBV10-3 and TRBJ2-7; 10 nucleotides align to TRBD1. The CDR3 covers 14 residues. Germline CDR1 is ENHRY and CDR2 is SYGVKD. The trim removed 3 bases at V and 5 bases at J, leaving 4 bases unmatched. Here the CDR3 DNA reads TGTGCCATCAGTGATAATGGACAGGGGGACGAGCAGTACTTC. Protein sequence: CAISDNGQGDEQYF.

The rearrangement uses TRBV19 and TRBJ1-5; 7 bases fit TRBD1. Losses at the gene ends were 7 bases for V and 9 bases for J; bases not matched to a gene: 15. Germline lookup yields CDR1 LNHDA and CDR2 SQIVND (reference sequence). The CDR3 extends over 15 amino acids. CDR3 DNA: TGTGCCAGTAAACAGACAGGGATGGGAAACGGGCCCCAGCATTTT. Amino acids: CASKQTGMGNGPQHF.

A word on this clone: Germline is not matched at one junction end, which may reflect a read error. CDR3 sequence reads: CRATGHTEAFF. In nucleotides, the CDR3 is TGCAGGGCTACAGGGCACACTGAAGCTTTCTTT. The V call is TRBV20-1, the J call TRBJ1-1; D is possibly TRBD1 (6 bases). The CDR3 is made up of 11 amino acids. CDR1 and CDR2 (germline): DFQATT, SNEGSKA (reference sequence).

The chain carries TRBV5-1 and TRBJ1-1; the D gene is possibly TRBD1 (6 bases). The CDR3 consists of 17 residues. The ends were cut back, 4 bases at V and 1 base at J, with 20 bases in the middle. Looked up from germline, CDR1 is SGHRS and CDR2 is YFSETQ. The CDR3: CASSARLDRPGNTEAFF. CDR3 nucleotide sequence: TGCGCCAGCAGCGCCCGCCTCGACAGGCCCGGGAACACTGAAGCTTTCTTT.

The gene calls are TRBV2 and TRBJ1-5; D is undetermined. With 4 bases removed from V and 6 bases from J, the gap between germline ends came to 10 bases. Germline V lookup: CDR1 SNHLY, CDR2 FYNNEI. The CDR3 is 13 residues long. The CDR3 loop is CASSAWEGQPQHF. DNA of the CDR3: TGTGCCAGCAGTGCTTGGGAGGGTCAGCCCCAGCATTTT.